This entry describes one TCR beta chain. This sample was included in a study of blood T cell repertoires in COVID-19. Seattle enrolled patients during active infection and tracked them longitudinally. CDR1 is SNHLY and CDR2 is FYNNEI in the germline V gene. The CDR3 sequence is 14 residues long. With 9 bases removed from V and 4 bases from J, the gap between germline ends came to 16 bases. Study processing details: Using reference gene primer amplification, nucleated cell counts were estimated. Clones were read by immunoSEQ multiplex PCR, and TCRdb kept only the in-frame ones, dropping some. V and J calls plus clone size are reproduced from that table; the DNA served to infer D and trimming. This sample yields around 230,000 clones, of which 70% to 90% are seen a single time; 11% belongs to the top ten.

The material sequenced was peripheral blood. The receptor comes from a man aged 50 to 59 with COVID-19, enrolled during active disease. The J gene is TRBJ2-1, the V gene TRBV2; D remains unclear. The CDR3 DNA is TGTGCCAGTTCGCAGGTCCCTACTTACAATGAGCAGTTCTTC. It translates to CASSQVPTYNEQFF.